The 25 T cell receptor beta chains in this list originate from one sample, sequenced in a study of spatial heterogeneity in lung cancer. TCRdb fed the 5' RACE reads into MiXCR, producing one record per CDR3 protein. Here the sample spans roughly 30,000 distinct CDR3 sequences, more than 9% being singletons. The time point here: blood at routine non-recurrence follow-up after resection. Here the sequenced sample was PBMCs, taken at follow-up. These receptors all come from a female donor with early-stage non-small cell lung cancer.

V is TRBV25-1 and J is TRBJ1-5, with D possibly matching TRBD1 (6 bases). V was shortened by 6 bases and J by 3 bases, with 15 bases between the two germline ends. Germline CDR1 is MGHDK and CDR2 is SYGVNS. This CDR3 comprises 15 residues. CDR3 sequence: CASSPGAGTNQPQHF. The CDR3 nucleotides are TGTGCCAGCAGCCCAGGGGCAGGGACCAATCAGCCCCAGCATTTT.

The table lists this clonotype with a few counts. The rearrangement uses TRBV9 and TRBJ2-3; 8 bases are a match to TRBD2. Germline V gene lookup returns CDR1 SGDLS and CDR2 YYNGEE. V gave up 0 bases and J gave up 3 bases; unmatched junction bases: 3. The CDR3 covers 15 residues. The CDR3 bases are TGTGCCAGCAGCGTAGCGGGGGGGCGGACAGATACGCAGTATTTT. Translated, it gives CASSVAGGRTDTQYF. Full variable domain (missing parts from reference TRBV9 and TRBJ2-3): DSGVTQTPKHLITATGQRVTLRCSPRSGDLSVYWYQQSLDQGLQFLIQYYNGEERAKGNILERFSAQQFPDLHSELNLSSLELGDSALYFCASSVAGGRTDTQYFGPGTRLTVL.

This clonotype has ten or more counts. V usage is TRBV5-1 and J usage is TRBJ1-5; D is uncertain. With 2 bases removed from V and 1 base from J, the gap between germline ends came to 10 bases. Looked up from germline, CDR1 is SGHRS and CDR2 is YFSETQ. CDR3 length equals 15 residues. The CDR3: CASSFEGLSNQPQHF. The CDR3 region has the DNA TGCGCCAGCAGCTTCGAGGGATTGAGCAATCAGCCCCAGCATTTT.

This clonotype was recorded many times. The chain couples TRBV18 to TRBJ2-3; D not resolved. CDR3 size: 14 residues. CDR1 and CDR2 (germline): KGHSH, LQKENI. V was cut by 5 bases and J by 3 bases, with 12 bases left in between. The CDR3: CASSDLGLTDTQYF. The CDR3 DNA follows: TGTGCCAGCTCAGACCTGGGATTAACAGATACGCAGTATTTT.

The rearrangement links TRBV5-1 to TRBJ2-7, with TRBD1 identical over 8 bases. J gave up 0 bases and V 4 bases, and 9 bases lay outside the gene matches. In germline, CDR1 is SGHRS, CDR2 YFSETQ. CDR3 length: 16 amino acids. This CDR3 reads CASSNRDRSYSYEQYF. CDR3 sequence (DNA): TGCGCCAGCAGCAACCGGGACAGGTCCTACTCCTACGAGCAGTACTTC.

With respect to this clonotype: Given the absence of the conserved phenylalanine or tryptophan at the CDR3 end, a read error is likely. This chain joins TRBV7-7 and TRBJ2-2; D gene ambiguous. CDR1 and CDR2 (germline): SSHAT, FNYEAQ (reference sequence). The CDR3 is made up of 15 amino acids. For the CDR3, the DNA is TGTGCTAGCAGCCTCCCGGACGGAAACACCGGGGAGCTGTTTTGT. It translates to CASSLPDGNTGELFC.

This chain connects TRBV4-1 to TRBJ2-4; 9 nucleotides align to TRBD1. V shed 4 bases and J 1 base; nucleotides not matched to a gene: 5. This CDR3 has 16 amino acids. CDR1 is MGHRA and CDR2 is YSYEKL in the germline V gene. The CDR3, as DNA: TGCGCCAGCAGCCCCCGGGACAGGGAGGCCAAAAACATTCAGTACTTC. It is translated as CASSPRDREAKNIQYF.

This clonotype was observed at least ten times. The chain uses TRBV15 and TRBJ1-3, with a possible D match to TRBD1 (6 bases). CDR3 length equals 17 residues. CDR1 and CDR2 (germline): LNHNV, YYDKDF (reference sequence). V was trimmed by 0 bases and J by 1 base, leaving 13 bases between them. This CDR3 reads CATSREDSGLSGNTIYF. CDR3 nucleotides: TGTGCCACCAGCAGAGAGGACAGTGGGCTTTCTGGAAACACCATATATTTT.

In its sample, this clonotype was seen a few times. One end of the junction is discordant with germline, which a read error may explain. The genes are TRBV29-1 and TRBJ1-5; the match to TRBD1 covers 7 bases. CDR1 is SQVTM and CDR2 is ANQGSEA in the germline V gene. The CDR3 extends over 13 amino acids. The CDR3 sequence: CSAQGQHNQPRHF. Written as DNA, the CDR3 is TGCAGCGCACAGGGACAGCACAATCAGCCCCGGCATTTT.

This chain connects TRBV5-5 to TRBJ2-7; 8 bases agree with TRBD1. Germline assignment: CDR1 SGHKS and CDR2 YYEKEE (reference sequence). The V segment lost 0 bases and the J segment 4 bases; nucleotides outside the gene matches: 3. The CDR3 length is 14 residues. The CDR3 sequence is CASSLARGLYEQYF. Here the CDR3 DNA reads TGTGCCAGCAGCTTGGCCAGGGGGCTTTACGAGCAGTACTTC.

The chain's CDR3 is CASSAGDILSGYTF. For the CDR3, the DNA is TGTGCCAGCAGTGCCGGGGACATTCTGTCGGGCTACACCTTC. The chain uses TRBV2 and TRBJ1-2; D might be TRBD1 (6 bases). V lost 4 bases, J lost 8 bases, and 17 bases lay in between. The CDR3 extends over 14 amino acids. Germline values: CDR1 SNHLY, CDR2 FYNNEI.

The J gene is TRBJ1-2, the V gene TRBV28; D remains ambiguous. The CDR3 contains 12 residues. CDR1 is MDHEN and CDR2 is SYDVKM in the germline V gene. Deletions cut 2 bases from V and 7 bases from J, with 8 bases between. The CDR3 coding sequence is TGTGCCAGCAGTTTAGTTGATCGTGGCTACACCTTC. Its protein product is CASSLVDRGYTF.

This clonotype was counted ten times or more. The gene calls are TRBV2 and TRBJ1-1, with D uncertain. CDR3 length: 14 amino acids. Germline V CDR1 and CDR2: SNHLY, FYNNEI. Trimming cost V 6 bases and J 1 base, with 12 bases left between them. The CDR3 DNA is TGTGCCAGCAGGCCAGAAAGCGCGAACACTGAAGCTTTCTTT. Encoded protein: CASRPESANTEAFF. Variable domain in full (rest from reference TRBV2 and TRBJ1-1): EPEVTQTPSHQVTQMGQEVILRCVPISNHLYFYWYRQILGQKVEFLVSFYNNEISEKSEIFDDQFSVERPDGSNFTLKIRSTKLEDSAMYFCASRPESANTEAFFGQGTRLTVV.

This clonotype was recorded many times. J is TRBJ2-1 and V is TRBV4-2; TRBD2 matches at 9 bases. After removal of 1 base from V and 8 bases from J, the junction contained 3 bases not matched to a gene. The CDR3 is 14 amino acids. Germline assignment: CDR1 LGHNA and CDR2 YNFKEQ. In DNA form, the CDR3 reads TGTGCCAGCAGCCAAGCGGGACTAGCAGATGAGCAGTTCTTC. This sequence encodes CASSQAGLADEQFF.

The chain joins TRBV4-2 to TRBJ1-1, with D maybe TRBD1 (5 bases). The CDR3 covers 18 residues. Looked up from germline, CDR1 is LGHNA and CDR2 is YNFKEQ. V was cut by 1 base and J by 0 bases, with 18 bases left in between. In DNA, the CDR3 is TGTGCCAGCAGCCAAGTTACGGGACTCACCAACCTGAACACTGAAGCTTTCTTT. Encoded protein: CASSQVTGLTNLNTEAFF.

The CDR3 sequence is CASSSPDRGRETQYF. CDR3 nucleotides: TGTGCCAGCAGCTCCCCCGACAGGGGGAGAGAGACCCAGTACTTC. The chain carries TRBV7-9 and TRBJ2-5, with 9 bases that match TRBD1. Per the germline V gene, CDR1 is SEHNR and CDR2 is FQNEAQ (reference sequence). V was pared by 4 bases and J by 4 bases, with 7 bases of the junction left unmatched. The CDR3 consists of 15 residues.

This clonotype was counted many times. The rearrangement joins TRBV18 to TRBJ1-4, with D hard to call. V was shortened by 6 bases and J by 6 bases, with 11 bases between the two germline ends. CDR1 KGHSH and CDR2 LQKENI come from the germline V gene. This CDR3 has 13 residues. CDR3 nucleotide sequence: TGTGCCAGCTCCCTCGACCTGGATGAAAAACTGTTTTTT. This gives the protein CASSLDLDEKLFF. The variable domain in full, completed from reference TRBV18 and TRBJ1-4, reads NAGVMQNPRHLVRRRGQEARLRCSPMKGHSHVYWYRQLPEEGLKFMVYLQKENIIDESGMPKERFSAEFPKEGPSILRIQQVVRGDSAAYFCASSLDLDEKLFFGSGTQLSVL.

The gene calls are TRBV5-6 and TRBJ2-3; no clear D. Germline V gene sequence: CDR1 SGHDT, CDR2 YYEEEE. CDR3 length: 13 amino acids. Trimming stripped 0 bases from V and 5 bases from J, with 7 bases between. CDR3 coding DNA: TGTGCCAGCAGCTTGGATTGGGGAGATACGCAGTATTTT. Translating it yields CASSLDWGDTQYF.

This clonotype was picked up many times. The V gene is TRBV3-1, the J gene TRBJ2-2; possibly TRBD2 for D (5 bases). V was pared by 9 bases and J by 3 bases, with 17 bases between. The CDR3 runs to 15 residues. Germline V gene sequence: CDR1 LGHDT, CDR2 YNNKEL (reference sequence). CDR3 sequence: CASGGRQGHTGELFF. The CDR3 region has the DNA TGTGCCAGTGGAGGTAGACAAGGACACACCGGGGAGCTGTTTTTT.

This clonotype occurred a few times. The chain carries TRBV20-1 and TRBJ2-3, with D tentatively TRBD2 (6 bases). From germline, CDR1 is DFQATT and CDR2 SNEGSKA (reference sequence). The CDR3 is 13 residues long. V lost 3 bases, J lost 2 bases, and 9 bases lay in between. CDR3: CSASGGATDTQYF. Here the CDR3 DNA reads TGCAGTGCTAGCGGGGGAGCCACAGATACGCAGTATTTT.

This clonotype was recorded many times. The rearrangement joins TRBV29-1 to TRBJ1-2; D not resolved. The germline CDR1 and CDR2 sequences are SQVTM and ANQGSEA. V gave up 5 bases and J gave up 0 bases, with 7 bases separating them. The CDR3 spans 12 residues. In nucleotides, the CDR3 is TGCAGCGTTTCGTCATCTAACTATGGCTACACCTTC. It is translated as CSVSSSNYGYTF. The variable domain in full, with the rest retrieved from reference TRBV29-1 and TRBJ1-2, is SAVISQKPSRDICQRGTSLTIQCQVDSQVTMMFWYRQQPGQSLTLIATANQGSEATYESGFVIDKFPISRPNLTFSTLTVSNMSPEDSSIYLCSVSSSNYGYTFGSGTRLTVV.

The rearrangement uses TRBV5-1 and TRBJ2-5, with D tentatively TRBD2 (6 bases). The CDR3 spans 14 residues. Germline V gene lookup returns CDR1 SGHRS and CDR2 YFSETQ. Trimming took off 4 bases at V and 1 base at J, with 11 bases between the two ends. The CDR3 loop reads CASSRGDSQETQYF. The CDR3 DNA reads TGCGCCAGCAGCCGCGGGGACTCCCAAGAGACCCAGTACTTC.

On this clonotype itself: Possible read error: a much larger clone is one base away. The CDR3 DNA is TGTGCCAGCAGCTCACTAGCGGTGGGGCTCGATGAGCAGTTCTTC. It yields the protein CASSSLAVGLDEQFF. The rearrangement uses TRBV12-3 or TRBV12-4 and TRBJ2-1, with 8 bases identical to TRBD2. With 6 bases clipped from V and 8 bases from J, the junction kept 12 bases outside the gene matches. This CDR3 has 15 amino acids.

This clonotype was picked up many times. This chain connects TRBV11-2 to TRBJ2-2; D call uncertain. V lost 1 base and J lost 6, with 6 bases in between. The CDR3 contains 13 residues. Germline lookup yields CDR1 SGHAT and CDR2 FQNNGV. The CDR3 nucleotides read TGTGCCAGCAGCTTAGGAGGCCCCGGGGAGCTGTTTTTT. Its protein product is CASSLGGPGELFF.

The rearrangement links TRBV12-3 or TRBV12-4 to TRBJ2-7; D is possibly TRBD2 (5 bases). CDR3 length: 15 amino acids. V was trimmed by 4 bases and J by 7 bases, leaving 20 bases between them. This CDR3 is CASSSGFKPGWEQYF. DNA of the CDR3: TGTGCCAGCAGTTCGGGGTTCAAGCCGGGTTGGGAGCAGTACTTC.